This T cell receptor (beta chain) was identified in a study of cytomegalovirus exposure and HLA in healthy donors. J was trimmed by 4 bases and V by 3 bases; bases with no gene match: 7. CDR3 length equals 16 residues. The germline gives CDR1 KGHSH, CDR2 LQKENI. PCR involved 60 Vbeta and 13 Jbeta primers. Here immunoSEQ multiplex PCR was the method, and the copy in TCRdb shows in-frame clones only, minus some. Seen here are about 190,000 clones, around 79% observed once, and the top ten hold around 1.6%. The sequenced sample consisted of PBMCs. This TCR was recovered from a woman between 18 and 30 years old in good health and CMV-seronegative. The V gene is TRBV18, the J gene TRBJ1-5, with 9 positions matching TRBD1. For the CDR3, the DNA is TGTGCCAGCTCACCCCCCGGGACAGGGTCTAATCAGCCCCAGCATTTT. Translation gives CASSPPGTGSNQPQHF.